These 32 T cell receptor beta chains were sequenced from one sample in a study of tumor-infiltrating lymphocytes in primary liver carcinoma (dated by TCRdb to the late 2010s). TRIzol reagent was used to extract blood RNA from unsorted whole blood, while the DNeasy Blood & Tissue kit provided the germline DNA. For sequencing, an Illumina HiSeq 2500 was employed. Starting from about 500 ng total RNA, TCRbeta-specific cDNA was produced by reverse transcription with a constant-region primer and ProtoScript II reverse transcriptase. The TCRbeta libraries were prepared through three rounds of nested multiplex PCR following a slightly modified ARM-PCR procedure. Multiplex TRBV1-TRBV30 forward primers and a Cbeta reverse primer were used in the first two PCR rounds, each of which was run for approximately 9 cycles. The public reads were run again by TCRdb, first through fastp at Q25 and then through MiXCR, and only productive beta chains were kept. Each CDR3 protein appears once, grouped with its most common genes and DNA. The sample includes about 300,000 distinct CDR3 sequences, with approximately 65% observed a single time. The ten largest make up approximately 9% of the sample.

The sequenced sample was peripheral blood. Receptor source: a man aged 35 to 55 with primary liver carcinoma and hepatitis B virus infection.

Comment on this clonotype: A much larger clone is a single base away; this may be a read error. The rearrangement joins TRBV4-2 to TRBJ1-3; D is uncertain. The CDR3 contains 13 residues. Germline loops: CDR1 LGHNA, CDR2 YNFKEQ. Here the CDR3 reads CAISVRGGNTIYF. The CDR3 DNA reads TGTGCCATCAGCGTCAGAGGAGGAAACACCATATATTTT.

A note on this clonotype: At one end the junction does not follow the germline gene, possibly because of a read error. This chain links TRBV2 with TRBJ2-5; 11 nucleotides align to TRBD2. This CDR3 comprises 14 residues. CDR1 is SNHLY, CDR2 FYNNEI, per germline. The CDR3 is CANSGTSGSEIQYF. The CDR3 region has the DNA TGTGCCAACAGTGGAACTAGCGGGAGTGAGATCCAGTACTTC.

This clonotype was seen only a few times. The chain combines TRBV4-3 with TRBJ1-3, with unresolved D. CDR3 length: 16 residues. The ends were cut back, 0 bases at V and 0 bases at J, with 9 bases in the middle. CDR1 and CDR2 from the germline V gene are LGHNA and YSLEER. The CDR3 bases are TGCGCCAGCAGCCAAGATATCGGCATCTCTGGAAACACCATATATTTT. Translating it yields CASSQDIGISGNTIYF.

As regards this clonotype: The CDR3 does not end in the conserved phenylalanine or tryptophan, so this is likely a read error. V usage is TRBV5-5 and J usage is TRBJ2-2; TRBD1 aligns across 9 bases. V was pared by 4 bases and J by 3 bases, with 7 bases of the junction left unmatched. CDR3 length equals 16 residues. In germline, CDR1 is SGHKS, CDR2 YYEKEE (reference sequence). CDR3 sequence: CASSGTGGAYTGELFS. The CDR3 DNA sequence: TGTGCCAGCAGCGGTACAGGGGGCGCGTACACCGGGGAGCTGTTTTCT.

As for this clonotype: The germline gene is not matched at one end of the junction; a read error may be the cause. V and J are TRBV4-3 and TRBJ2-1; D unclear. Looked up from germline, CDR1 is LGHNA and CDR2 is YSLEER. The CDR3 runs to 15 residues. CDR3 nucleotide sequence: TGCGCCAGCAGCCAAGAAAAGGACGGCTACAATGAGCAGTTATTC. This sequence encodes CASSQEKDGYNEQLF.

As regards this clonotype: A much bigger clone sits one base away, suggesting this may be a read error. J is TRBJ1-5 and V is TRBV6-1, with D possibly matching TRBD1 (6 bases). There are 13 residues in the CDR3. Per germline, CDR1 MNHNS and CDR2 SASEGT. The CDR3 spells CAASQGINQHQHF. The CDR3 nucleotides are TGTGCCGCGTCCCAGGGGATCAATCAGCACCAGCATTTT.

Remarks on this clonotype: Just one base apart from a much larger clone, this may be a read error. DNA of the CDR3: TGTGCCAGCAGCCAGTTCATATTCGGGGAGCTGTTTTTT. This codes for CASSQFIFGELFF. This chain links TRBV6-5 with TRBJ2-2; D ambiguous. Trimming removed 6 bases from V and 7 bases from J, with 12 bases in between. CDR3 size: 13 residues. Looked up from germline, CDR1 is MNHEY and CDR2 is SVGAGI.

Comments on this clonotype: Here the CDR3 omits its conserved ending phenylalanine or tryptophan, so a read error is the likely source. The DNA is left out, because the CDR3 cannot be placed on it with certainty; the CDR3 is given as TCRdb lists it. The CDR3 here is CAITPGTIGVNGHTL. The J gene is TRBJ1-2, the V gene TRBV10-3. Per germline, CDR1 ENHRY and CDR2 SYGVKD. The CDR3 adds up to 15 amino acids, both ends counted.

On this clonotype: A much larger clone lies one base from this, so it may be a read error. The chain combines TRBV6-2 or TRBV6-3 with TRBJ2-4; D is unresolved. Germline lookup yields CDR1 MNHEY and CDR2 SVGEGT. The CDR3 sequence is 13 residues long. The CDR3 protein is CANSYSKLSTVYF. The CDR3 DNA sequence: TGTGCCAACAGTTACTCGAAACTATCTACAGTATACTTC.

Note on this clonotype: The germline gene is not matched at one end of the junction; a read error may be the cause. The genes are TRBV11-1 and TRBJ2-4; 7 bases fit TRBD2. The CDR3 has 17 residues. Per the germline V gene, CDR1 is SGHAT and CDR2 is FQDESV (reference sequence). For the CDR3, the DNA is TGTGCCAGCAGGTTTCCCGGGACTAACGGGACCAAAAACATCCAGTACTTC. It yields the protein CASRFPGTNGTKNIQYF.

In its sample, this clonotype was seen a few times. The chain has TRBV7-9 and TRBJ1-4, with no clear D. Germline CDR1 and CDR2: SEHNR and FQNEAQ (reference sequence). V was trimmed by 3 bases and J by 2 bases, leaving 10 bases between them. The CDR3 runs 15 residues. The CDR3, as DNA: TGTGCCAGCAGCTTCCGGGAGGGCACTAATGAAAAACTGTTTTTT. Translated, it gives CASSFREGTNEKLFF.

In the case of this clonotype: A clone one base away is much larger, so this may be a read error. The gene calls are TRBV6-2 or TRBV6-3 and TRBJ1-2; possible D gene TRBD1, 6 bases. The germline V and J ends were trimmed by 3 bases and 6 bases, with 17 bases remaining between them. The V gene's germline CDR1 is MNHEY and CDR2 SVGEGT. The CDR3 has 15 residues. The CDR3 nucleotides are TGTGCCAGCAGTTATTCCCCAGGGGCGACTAATGGCTACACCTTC. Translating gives CASSYSPGATNGYTF.

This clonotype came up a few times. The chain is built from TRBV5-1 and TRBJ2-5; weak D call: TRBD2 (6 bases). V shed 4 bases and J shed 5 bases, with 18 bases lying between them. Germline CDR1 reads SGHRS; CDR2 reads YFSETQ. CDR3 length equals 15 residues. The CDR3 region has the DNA TGCGCCAGCAGCCCCGACGGACAACGGGGGGAGACCCAGTACTTC. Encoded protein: CASSPDGQRGETQYF.

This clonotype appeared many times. The CDR3 sequence: CASSHRGSSYNEQFF. CDR3 DNA sequence: TGTGCCAGCAGTCACAGGGGAAGCTCCTACAATGAGCAGTTCTTC. The V call is TRBV12-3 or TRBV12-4, the J call TRBJ2-1, with 7 bases that match TRBD1. CDR3 length equals 15 residues. Trimming removed 5 bases from V and 0 bases from J; junction bases left unmatched: 4.

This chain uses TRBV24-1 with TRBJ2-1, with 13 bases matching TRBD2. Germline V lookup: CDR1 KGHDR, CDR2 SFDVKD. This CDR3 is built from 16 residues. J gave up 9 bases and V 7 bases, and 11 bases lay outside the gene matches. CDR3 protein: CATRGDRTSGSGEQFF. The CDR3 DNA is TGTGCCACCAGAGGCGACCGGACTAGCGGGAGTGGTGAGCAGTTCTTC.

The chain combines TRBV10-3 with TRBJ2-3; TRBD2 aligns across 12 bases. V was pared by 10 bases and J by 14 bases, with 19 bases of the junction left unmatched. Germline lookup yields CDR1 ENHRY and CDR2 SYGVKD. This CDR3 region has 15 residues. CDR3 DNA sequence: TGTGCCACCCTGACTAGCGGGAGAGGGGCAGATAGGCGGTATTTT. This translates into CATLTSGRGADRRYF.

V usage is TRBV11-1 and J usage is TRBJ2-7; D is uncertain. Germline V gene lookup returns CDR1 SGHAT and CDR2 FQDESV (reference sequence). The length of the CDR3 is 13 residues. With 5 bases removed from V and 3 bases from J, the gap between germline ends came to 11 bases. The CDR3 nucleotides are TGTGCCAGCAGCCCGCGTTCGGGCTACGAGCAGTACTTC. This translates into CASSPRSGYEQYF.

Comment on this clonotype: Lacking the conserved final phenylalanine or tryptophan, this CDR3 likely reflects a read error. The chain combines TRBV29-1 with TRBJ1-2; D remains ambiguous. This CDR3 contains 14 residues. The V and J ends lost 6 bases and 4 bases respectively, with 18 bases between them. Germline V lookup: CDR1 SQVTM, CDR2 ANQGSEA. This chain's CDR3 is CSVELRGPGYGYTL. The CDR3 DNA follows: TGCAGCGTAGAGCTTCGCGGACCGGGCTATGGCTACACCTTG.

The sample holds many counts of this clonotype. The CDR3 loop is CASRWGQGSGEQYF. CDR3 DNA: TGTGCCAGCAGATGGGGACAGGGTTCTGGCGAGCAGTACTTC. This chain joins TRBV6-2 or TRBV6-3 and TRBJ2-7, with 9 bases aligning to TRBD1. V shed 6 bases, J shed 6 bases, and the junction held 9 bases outside the gene matches. The CDR3 has 14 residues. Germline CDR1 is MNHEY and CDR2 is SVGEGT.

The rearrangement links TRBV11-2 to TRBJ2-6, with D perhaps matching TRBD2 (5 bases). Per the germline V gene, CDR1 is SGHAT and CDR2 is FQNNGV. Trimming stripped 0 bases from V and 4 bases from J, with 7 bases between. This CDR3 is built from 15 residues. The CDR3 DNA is TGTGCCAGCAGCTTAGATCGGGGAGGGGCCAACGTCCTGACTTTC. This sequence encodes CASSLDRGGANVLTF.

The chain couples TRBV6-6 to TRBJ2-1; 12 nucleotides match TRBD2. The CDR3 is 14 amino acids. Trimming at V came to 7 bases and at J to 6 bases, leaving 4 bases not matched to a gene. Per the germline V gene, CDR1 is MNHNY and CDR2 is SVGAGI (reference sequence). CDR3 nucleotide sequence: TGTGCCAGCACTGGACTAGCGGGGTTCAATGAGCAGTTCTTC. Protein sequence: CASTGLAGFNEQFF.

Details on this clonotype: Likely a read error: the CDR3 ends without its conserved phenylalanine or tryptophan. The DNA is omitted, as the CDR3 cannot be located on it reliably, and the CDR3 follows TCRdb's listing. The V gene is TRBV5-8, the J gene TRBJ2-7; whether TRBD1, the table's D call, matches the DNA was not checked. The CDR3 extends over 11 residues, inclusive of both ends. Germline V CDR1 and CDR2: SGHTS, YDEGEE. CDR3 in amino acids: CTSSLRQGAYI.

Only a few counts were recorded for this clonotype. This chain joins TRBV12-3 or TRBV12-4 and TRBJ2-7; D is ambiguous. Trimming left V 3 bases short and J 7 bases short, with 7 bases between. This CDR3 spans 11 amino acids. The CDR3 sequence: CASSFGDEQYF. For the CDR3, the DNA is TGTGCCAGCAGTTTTGGGGATGAGCAGTACTTC.

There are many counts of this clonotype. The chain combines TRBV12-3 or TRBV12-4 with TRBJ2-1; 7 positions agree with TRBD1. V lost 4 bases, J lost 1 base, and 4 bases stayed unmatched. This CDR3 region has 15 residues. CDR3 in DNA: TGTGCCAGCAGTTCCCGGGACAGATCCTACAATGAGCAGTTCTTC. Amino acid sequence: CASSSRDRSYNEQFF.

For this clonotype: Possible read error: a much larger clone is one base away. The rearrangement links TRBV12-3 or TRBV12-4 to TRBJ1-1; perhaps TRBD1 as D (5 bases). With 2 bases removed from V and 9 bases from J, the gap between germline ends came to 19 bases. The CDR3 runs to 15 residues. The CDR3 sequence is CASSLRQGRLAQAFF. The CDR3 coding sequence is TGTGCCAGCAGTTTAAGGCAGGGCCGATTGGCTCAAGCTTTCTTT.

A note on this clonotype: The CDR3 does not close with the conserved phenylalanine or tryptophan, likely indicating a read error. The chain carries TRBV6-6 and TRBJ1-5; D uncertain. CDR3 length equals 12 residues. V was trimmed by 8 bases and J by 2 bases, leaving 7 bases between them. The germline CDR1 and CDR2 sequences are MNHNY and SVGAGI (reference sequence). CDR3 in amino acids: CASARGNQPQHY. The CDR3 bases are TGTGCCAGCGCAAGAGGCAATCAGCCCCAGCATTAT.

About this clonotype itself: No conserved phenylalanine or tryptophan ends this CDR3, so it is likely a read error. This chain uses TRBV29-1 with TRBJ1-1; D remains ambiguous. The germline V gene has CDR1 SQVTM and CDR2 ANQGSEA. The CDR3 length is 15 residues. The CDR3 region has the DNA TGCAGTGTTGCCCCAGGATGGGGAATGAACACTGAAGCTTTCATT. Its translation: CSVAPGWGMNTEAFI.

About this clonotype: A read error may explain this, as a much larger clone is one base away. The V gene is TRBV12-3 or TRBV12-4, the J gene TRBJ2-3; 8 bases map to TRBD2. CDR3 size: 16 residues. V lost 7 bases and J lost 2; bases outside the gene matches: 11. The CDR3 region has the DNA TGTGCCAGCACTCTGGGACTAGGGGGGCCCACAGATACGCAGTATTTT. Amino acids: CASTLGLGGPTDTQYF.

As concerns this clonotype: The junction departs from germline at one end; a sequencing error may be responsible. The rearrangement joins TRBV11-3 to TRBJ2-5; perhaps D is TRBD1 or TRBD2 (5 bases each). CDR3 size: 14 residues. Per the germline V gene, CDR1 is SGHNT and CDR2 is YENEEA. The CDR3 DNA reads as TGTGTCAGCAGCTTGTACGGGGCAGGAATGACCCAGTACTTC. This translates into CVSSLYGAGMTQYF.

As DNA, the CDR3 is TGTGCCAGCAGCTCAATCGCCACTGAAGCTTTCTTT. As protein: CASSSIATEAFF. The V gene is TRBV11-2, the J gene TRBJ1-1; D is unresolved. Trimming shortened V by 4 bases and J by 4 bases, and 7 bases separated the two germline ends. This CDR3 contains 12 residues. CDR1 is SGHAT and CDR2 is FQNNGV in the germline V gene.

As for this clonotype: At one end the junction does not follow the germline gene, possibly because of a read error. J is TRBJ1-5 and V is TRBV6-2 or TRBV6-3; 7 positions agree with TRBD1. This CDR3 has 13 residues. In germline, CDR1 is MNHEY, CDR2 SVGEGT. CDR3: CASRDRDRQPQRF. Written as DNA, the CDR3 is TGTGCCAGCAGAGACAGGGACCGCCAGCCCCAGCGTTTT.

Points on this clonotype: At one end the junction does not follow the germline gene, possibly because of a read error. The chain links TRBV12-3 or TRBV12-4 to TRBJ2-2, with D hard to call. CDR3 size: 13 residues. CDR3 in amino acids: CASSLMNTWELFF. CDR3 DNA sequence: TGTGCCAGCAGTTTGATGAACACCTGGGAGCTGTTTTTT.